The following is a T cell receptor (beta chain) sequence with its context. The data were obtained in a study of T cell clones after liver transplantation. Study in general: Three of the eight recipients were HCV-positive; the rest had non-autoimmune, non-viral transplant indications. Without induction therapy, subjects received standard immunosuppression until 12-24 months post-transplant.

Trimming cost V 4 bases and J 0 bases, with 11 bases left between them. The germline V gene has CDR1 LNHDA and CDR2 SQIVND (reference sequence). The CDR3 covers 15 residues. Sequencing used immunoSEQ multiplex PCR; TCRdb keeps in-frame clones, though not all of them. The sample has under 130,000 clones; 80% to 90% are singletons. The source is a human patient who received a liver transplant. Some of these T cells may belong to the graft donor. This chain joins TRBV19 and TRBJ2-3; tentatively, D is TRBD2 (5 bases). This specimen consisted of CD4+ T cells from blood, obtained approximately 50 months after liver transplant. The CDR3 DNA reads TGTGCCAGTAGTAGATCCAGGACTAGCACAGATACGCAGTATTTT. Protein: CASSRSRTSTDTQYF.